Sequencing of this T cell receptor (beta chain) was carried out in a study of graft-versus-host responses after intestinal transplantation (dated by TCRdb to about 2021). For the study in its entirety: Recipients received multivisceral, liver-intestinal, or isolated intestinal transplants. Every recipient was given anti-thymocyte globulin induction, then maintenance tacrolimus and steroids for 3 to 4 years. Graft-versus-host and host-versus-graft alloreactive T cell clones were tracked in the graft, circulation and bone marrow after intestinal transplantation using bulk TCR-beta CDR3 sequencing. Alloreactive clones were identified by sequencing pre-transplant mixed lymphocyte reaction products and comparing them with unstimulated pre-transplant donor and recipient T cells. The cohort enrolled about two dozen intestinal transplant recipients, one of whom was a retransplant, and a few patients without pretransplant specimens were excluded. Donor T cell macrochimerism was defined as a peak of at least 4% donor T cells among recipient peripheral blood mononuclear cells. Instead of going to the commercial service, samples from a few later patients were sequenced in-house on an Illumina MiSeq and processed with MiXCR.

The CDR3 starts with the cysteine, ends with the phenylalanine, and has 15 residues. The kept DNA is CDR3 alone, 45 bases in frame from the first base. The junction carries 9 bases between V and J, which are trimmed by 3 bases and 0 bases respectively. The germline V gene (reference sequence) supplies CDR1 LNHDA and CDR2 SQIVND. With respect to this clone: Which antigen it targets is not known. Base qualities are not provided; no much larger clone lies one nucleotide away.

The study at large found these results: GvH clones were detected in recipient bone marrow, and some appeared earlier in ileal mucosa or blood, consistent with an intestinal mucosal origin. In patients with donor T cell macrochimerism, the allografts had high GvH to HvG T cell clonal ratios. Early after transplant, declines in HvG clones were associated with peak levels of circulating GvH clones. Conclusions were limited by the relatively low number and heterogeneity of intestinal transplant patients.

In the first month after transplant, blood samples were collected up to 4 times, and after that at least monthly when available. The protocol used for the library was the immunoSEQ multiplex PCR assay. Adaptive Biotechnologies carried out high-throughput TCR-beta CDR3 sequencing of genomic DNA for most patients. In the paper's pipeline: TCR sequencing data were retrieved from Adaptive's ImmunoSEQ software for some 17 patients, whereas a few other patients were processed with MiXCR and VDJtools. CDR3 nucleotide sequences shared between donor and recipient were removed because the origin of such sequences could not be assigned. To count as alloreactive, a clone needed at least 2-fold expansion over unstimulated cells and a minimum CFSE-low frequency of 0.002% (template counts) or 0.001% (read counts). Mappable clones were those detected in sequenced pre-transplant spleen, lymph node, or MLR CFSE-low populations of the donor or recipient. Cumulative frequency of alloreactive clones was calculated as a percentage of all sequences weighted by copy number. In its TCRdb copy, this immuneACCESS table keeps in-frame sequences only and misses some clones. Where compared with another copy, unresolved V genes explain less than half of these, and the others have no known cause. The DNA was the basis for D and trimming; V, J and clone size are from that table. Recorded for this sample are some 10,000 clones; almost 95% of them occurred a single time. Of the sample, 4% to 5.5% is held by the ten largest clones.

Specimen: PBMCs, collected around nine weeks after transplant. This sequence originates from a human patient who received an intestinal transplant, so some T cells may come from the graft donor. The chain uses TRBV19 and TRBJ1-5, with the D gene not clear enough to name. The CDR3 protein: CASSIRDTSNQPQHF. The DNA reads as follows: TGTGCCAGTAGTATCAGAGACACTAGCAATCAGCCCCAGCATTTT.